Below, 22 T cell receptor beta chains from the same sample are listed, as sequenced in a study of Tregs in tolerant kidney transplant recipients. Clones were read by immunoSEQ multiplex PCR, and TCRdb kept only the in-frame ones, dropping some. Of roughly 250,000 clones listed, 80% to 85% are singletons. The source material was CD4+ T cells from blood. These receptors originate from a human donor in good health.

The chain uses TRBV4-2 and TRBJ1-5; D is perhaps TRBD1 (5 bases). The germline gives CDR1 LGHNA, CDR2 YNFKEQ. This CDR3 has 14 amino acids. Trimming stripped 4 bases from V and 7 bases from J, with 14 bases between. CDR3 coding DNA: TGTGCCAGCAGCCTTCCCGGGGCGGGGCAGCCCCAGCATTTT. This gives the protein CASSLPGAGQPQHF.

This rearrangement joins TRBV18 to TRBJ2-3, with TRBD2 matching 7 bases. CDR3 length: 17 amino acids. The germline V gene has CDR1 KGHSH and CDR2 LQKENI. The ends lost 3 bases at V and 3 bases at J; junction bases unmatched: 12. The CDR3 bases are TGTGCCAGCTCACCGGAGAGGCGGGGGATAGAAACAGATACGCAGTATTTT. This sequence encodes CASSPERRGIETDTQYF.

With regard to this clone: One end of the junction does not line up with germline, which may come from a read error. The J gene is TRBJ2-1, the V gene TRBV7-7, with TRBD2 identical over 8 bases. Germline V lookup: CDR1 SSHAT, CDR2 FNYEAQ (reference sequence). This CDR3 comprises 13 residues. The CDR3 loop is CASSLAGRTEQFF. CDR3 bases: TGTGCTAGCAGCTTAGCGGGGCGGACTGAGCAGTTCTTC.

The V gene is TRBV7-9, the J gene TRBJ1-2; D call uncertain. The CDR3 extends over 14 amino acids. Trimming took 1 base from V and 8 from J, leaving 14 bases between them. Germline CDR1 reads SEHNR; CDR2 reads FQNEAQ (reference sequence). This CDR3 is CASSLGSGVYGYTF. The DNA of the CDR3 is TGTGCCAGCAGCTTAGGGTCTGGGGTGTACGGCTACACCTTC.

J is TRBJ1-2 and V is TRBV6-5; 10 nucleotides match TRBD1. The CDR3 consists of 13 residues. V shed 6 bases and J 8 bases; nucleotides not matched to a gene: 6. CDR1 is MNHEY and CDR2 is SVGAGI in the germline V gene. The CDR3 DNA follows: TGTGCCAGCAGATGGGACAGGGGAGGCGGCTACACCTTC. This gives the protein CASRWDRGGGYTF.

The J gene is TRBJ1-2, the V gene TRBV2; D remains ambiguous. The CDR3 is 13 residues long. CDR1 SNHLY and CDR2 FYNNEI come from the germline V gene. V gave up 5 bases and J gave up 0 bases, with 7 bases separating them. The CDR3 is CASSSLANYGYTF. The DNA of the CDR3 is TGTGCCAGCAGTTCCCTAGCTAACTATGGCTACACCTTC.

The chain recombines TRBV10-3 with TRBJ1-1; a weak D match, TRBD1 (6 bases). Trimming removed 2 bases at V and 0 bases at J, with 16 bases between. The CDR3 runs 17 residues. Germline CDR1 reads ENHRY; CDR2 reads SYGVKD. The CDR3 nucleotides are TGTGCCATCAGTGAGAGGTGGGCAGGGGAAATGAACACTGAAGCTTTCTTT. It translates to CAISERWAGEMNTEAFF.

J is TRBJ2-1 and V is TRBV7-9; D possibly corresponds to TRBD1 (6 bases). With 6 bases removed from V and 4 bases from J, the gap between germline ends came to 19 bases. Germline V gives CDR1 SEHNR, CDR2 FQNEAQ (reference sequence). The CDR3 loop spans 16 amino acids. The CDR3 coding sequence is TGTGCCAGCAGTCATTACAGGGATTCTAGGTACAATGAGCAGTTCTTC. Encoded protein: CASSHYRDSRYNEQFF. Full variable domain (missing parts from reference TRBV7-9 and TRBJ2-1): DTGVSQNPRHKITKRGQNVTFRCDPISEHNRLYWYRQTLGQGPEFLTYFQNEAQLEKSRLLSDRFSAERPKGSFSTLEIQRTEQGDSAMYLCASSHYRDSRYNEQFFGPGTRLTVL.

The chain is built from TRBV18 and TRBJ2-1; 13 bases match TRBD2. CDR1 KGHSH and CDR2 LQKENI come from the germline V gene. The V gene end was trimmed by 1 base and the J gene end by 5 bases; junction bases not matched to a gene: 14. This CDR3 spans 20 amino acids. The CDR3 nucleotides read TGTGCCAGCTCACCACGATCACTAGCGGGGGGGCGGATTTCCCACAATGAGCAGTTCTTC. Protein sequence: CASSPRSLAGGRISHNEQFF.

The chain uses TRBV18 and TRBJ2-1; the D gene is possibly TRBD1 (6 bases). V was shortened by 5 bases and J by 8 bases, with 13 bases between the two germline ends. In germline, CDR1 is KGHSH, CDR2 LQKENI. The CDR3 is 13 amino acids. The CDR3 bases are TGTGCCAGCTCAAAGGACAGAGGGGATGAGCAGTTCTTC. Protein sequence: CASSKDRGDEQFF. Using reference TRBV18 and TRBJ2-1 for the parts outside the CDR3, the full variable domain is NAGVMQNPRHLVRRRGQEARLRCSPMKGHSHVYWYRQLPEEGLKFMVYLQKENIIDESGMPKERFSAEFPKEGPSILRIQQVVRGDSAAYFCASSKDRGDEQFFGPGTRLTVL.

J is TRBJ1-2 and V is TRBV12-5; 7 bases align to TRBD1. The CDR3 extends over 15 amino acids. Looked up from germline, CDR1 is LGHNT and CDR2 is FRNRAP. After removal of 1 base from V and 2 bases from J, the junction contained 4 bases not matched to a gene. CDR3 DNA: TGTGCTAGTGGTTTGGGCGGACAGGCAAACTATGGCTACACCTTC. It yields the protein CASGLGGQANYGYTF. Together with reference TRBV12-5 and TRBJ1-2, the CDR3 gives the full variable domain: DARVTQTPRHKVTEMGQEVTMRCQPILGHNTVFWYRQTMMQGLELLAYFRNRAPLDDSGMPKDRFSAEMPDATLATLKIQPSEPRDSAVYFCASGLGGQANYGYTFGSGTRLTVV.

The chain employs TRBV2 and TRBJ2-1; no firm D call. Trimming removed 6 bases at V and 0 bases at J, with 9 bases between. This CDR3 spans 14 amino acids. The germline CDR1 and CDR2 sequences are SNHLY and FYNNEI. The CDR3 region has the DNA TGTGCCAGCAGCCTAGAGAGCTCCTACAATGAGCAGTTCTTC. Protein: CASSLESSYNEQFF.

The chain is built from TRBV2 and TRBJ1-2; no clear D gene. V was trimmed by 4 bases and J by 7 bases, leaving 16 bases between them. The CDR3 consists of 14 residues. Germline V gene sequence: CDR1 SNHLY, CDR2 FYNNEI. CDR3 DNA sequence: TGTGCCAGCAGTGGCCCCGCCTTTGACGGTGGCTACACCTTC. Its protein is CASSGPAFDGGYTF.

The DNA for the CDR3 is TGTGCCAGCAACAGGGGCCAAGAGACCCAGTACTTC. Amino acids: CASNRGQETQYF. The rearrangement joins TRBV19 to TRBJ2-5; 7 bases fit TRBD1. After removal of 9 bases from V and 1 base from J, the junction contained 2 bases not matched to a gene. Per the germline V gene, CDR1 is LNHDA and CDR2 is SQIVND (reference sequence). The CDR3 has 12 amino acids.

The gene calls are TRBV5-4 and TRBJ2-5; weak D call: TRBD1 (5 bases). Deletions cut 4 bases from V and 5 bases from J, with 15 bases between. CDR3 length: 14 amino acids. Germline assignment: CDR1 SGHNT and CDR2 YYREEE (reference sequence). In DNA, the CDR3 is TGTGCCAGCAGCCCAGACAGTCGGGCGGAGACCCAGTACTTC. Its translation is CASSPDSRAETQYF.

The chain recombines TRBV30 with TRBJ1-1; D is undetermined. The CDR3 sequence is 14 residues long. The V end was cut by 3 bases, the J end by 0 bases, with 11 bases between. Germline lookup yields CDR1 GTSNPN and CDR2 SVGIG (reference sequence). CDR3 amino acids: CAWSPDNVNTEAFF. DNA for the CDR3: TGTGCCTGGAGCCCAGATAACGTGAACACTGAAGCTTTCTTT.

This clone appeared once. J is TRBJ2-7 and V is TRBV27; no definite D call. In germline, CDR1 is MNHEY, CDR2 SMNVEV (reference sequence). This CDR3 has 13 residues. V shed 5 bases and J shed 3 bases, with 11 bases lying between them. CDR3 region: CASSPRVGYEQYF. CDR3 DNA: TGTGCCAGCAGTCCCCGCGTTGGCTACGAGCAGTACTTC.

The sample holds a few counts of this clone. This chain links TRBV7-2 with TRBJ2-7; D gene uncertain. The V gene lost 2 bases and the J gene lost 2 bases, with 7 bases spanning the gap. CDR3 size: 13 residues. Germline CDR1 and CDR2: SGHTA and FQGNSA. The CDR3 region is CASSLRPTYEQYF. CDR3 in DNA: TGTGCCAGCAGCTTACGGCCCACCTACGAGCAGTACTTC.

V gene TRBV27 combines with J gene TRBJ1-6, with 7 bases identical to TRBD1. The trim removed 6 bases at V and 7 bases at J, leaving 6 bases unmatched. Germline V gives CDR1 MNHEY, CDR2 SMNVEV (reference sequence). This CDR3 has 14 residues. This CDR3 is CASSPTGWNSPLHF. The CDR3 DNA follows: TGTGCCAGCAGCCCGACAGGGTGGAATTCACCCCTCCACTTT.

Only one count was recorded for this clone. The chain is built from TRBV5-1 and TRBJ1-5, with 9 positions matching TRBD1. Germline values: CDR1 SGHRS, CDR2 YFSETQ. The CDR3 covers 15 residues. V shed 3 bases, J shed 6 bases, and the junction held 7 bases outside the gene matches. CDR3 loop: CASSSGTGIGQPQHF. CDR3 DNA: TGCGCCAGCAGCTCGGGGACAGGGATAGGTCAGCCCCAGCATTTT.

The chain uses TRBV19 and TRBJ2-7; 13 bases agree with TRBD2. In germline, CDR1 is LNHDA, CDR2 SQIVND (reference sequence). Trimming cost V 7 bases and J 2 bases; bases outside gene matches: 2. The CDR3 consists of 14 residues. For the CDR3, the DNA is TGTGCCAGTATGGGGACTAGCGGGACCTACGAGCAGTACTTC. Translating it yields CASMGTSGTYEQYF.

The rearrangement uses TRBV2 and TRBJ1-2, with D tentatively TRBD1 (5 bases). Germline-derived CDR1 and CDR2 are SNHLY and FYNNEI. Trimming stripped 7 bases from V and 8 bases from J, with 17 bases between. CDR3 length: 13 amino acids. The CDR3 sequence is CASTGGNLGGYTF. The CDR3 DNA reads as TGTGCCAGCACCGGGGGGAATCTAGGAGGCTACACCTTC.